This passage covers 25 T cell receptor beta chains from one sample sequenced in a study of T cell responses to AZD1222 COVID-19 vaccine. Produced via immunoSEQ multiplex PCR; TCRdb's table is partial and in-frame only. The sample has under 200,000 clones, 85% to 95% seen once; the top ten hold approximately 4%. Sequenced material: peripheral blood, taken on day 0 of AZD1222 vaccination. Receptor source: an adult in good health.

The chain carries TRBV2 and TRBJ2-2, with 9 bases matching TRBD2. CDR1 and CDR2 from the germline V gene are SNHLY and FYNNEI. CDR3 size: 15 residues. The trim removed 8 bases at V and 1 base at J, leaving 5 bases unmatched. The CDR3 sequence is CASSGLALNTGELFF. CDR3 nucleotides: TGTGCCAGCTCCGGACTAGCGCTGAACACCGGGGAGCTGTTTTTT.

This clone was observed a few times. The genes are TRBV6-5 and TRBJ1-2; no reliable D call. Per germline, CDR1 MNHEY and CDR2 SVGAGI. Trimming pared 0 bases from V and 8 bases from J, leaving 13 bases between. The CDR3 contains 14 residues. DNA for the CDR3: TGTGCCAGCAGTTACTCGAAATCAGCTGGAGGCTACACCTTC. It is translated as CASSYSKSAGGYTF.

V gene TRBV30 combines with J gene TRBJ1-3; D is undetermined. Trimming shortened V by 5 bases and J by 6 bases, and 14 bases separated the two germline ends. This CDR3 is 13 amino acids long. Germline CDR1 reads GTSNPN; CDR2 reads SVGIG (reference sequence). CDR3 sequence (DNA): TGTGCCTGGCGAATAAATATGGAAAACACCATATATTTT. Translating it yields CAWRINMENTIYF. The full variable domain, in which reference TRBV30 and TRBJ1-3 provide the parts outside the CDR3, is SQTIHQWPATLVQPVGSPLSLECTVEGTSNPNLYWYRQAAGRGLQLLFYSVGIGQISSEVPQNLSASRPQDRQFILSSKKLLLSDSGFYLCAWRINMENTIYFGEGSWLTVV.

The chain joins TRBV7-9 to TRBJ1-1; maybe TRBD1 (5 bases). V was clipped by 5 bases and J by 2 bases, with 12 bases between them. Germline V gives CDR1 SEHNR, CDR2 FQNEAQ (reference sequence). The length of the CDR3 is 14 residues. The CDR3 bases are TGTGCCAGCAGCGCAGGGACCTTTAACACTGAAGCTTTCTTT. This encodes CASSAGTFNTEAFF.

This clone showed up just once. The chain recombines TRBV7-8 with TRBJ1-4; 7 bases agree with TRBD1. The germline CDR1 and CDR2 sequences are SGHVS and FQNEAQ. Trimming at V came to 1 base and at J to 5 bases, leaving 1 base not matched to a gene. The CDR3 totals 14 residues. CDR3 coding DNA: TGTGCCAGCAGCTTAGTACAGGGGAATGAAAAACTGTTTTTT. It codes for CASSLVQGNEKLFF.

The rearrangement uses TRBV20-1 and TRBJ2-3; D gene ambiguous. The CDR3 is 10 residues long. Germline CDR1 reads DFQATT; CDR2 reads SNEGSKA (reference sequence). V was pared by 3 bases and J by 6 bases, with 4 bases between. CDR3 sequence reads: CSASADTQYF. CDR3 in DNA: TGCAGTGCTAGTGCTGATACGCAGTATTTT.

This chain uses TRBV3-1 (or the pseudogene TRBV3-2) with TRBJ1-4; TRBD1 is a possible D gene (5 bases). This CDR3 region has 13 residues. Trimming stripped 2 bases from V and 4 bases from J, with 5 bases between. The germline CDR1 and CDR2 sequences are LGHDT and YNNKEL (reference sequence). The CDR3 nucleotides are TGTGCCAGCAGCCAAAGGGGTAATGAAAAACTGTTTTTT. Translating it yields CASSQRGNEKLFF.

This clone was observed once. The rearrangement links TRBV24-1 to TRBJ2-2; 8 positions match TRBD1. The CDR3 has 15 amino acids. In germline, CDR1 is KGHDR, CDR2 SFDVKD. V shed 4 bases, J shed 7 bases, and the junction held 7 bases outside the gene matches. CDR3 coding DNA: TGTGCCACCAGTGACCCCCGACAGGGGCTCGGGGAGCTGTTTTTT. Translation gives CATSDPRQGLGELFF.

V usage is TRBV2 and J usage is TRBJ2-2; D not resolved. The CDR3 runs 12 residues. The V and J ends lost 5 bases and 6 bases respectively, with 7 bases between them. Germline CDR1 and CDR2: SNHLY and FYNNEI. CDR3 loop: CASSLFSGELFF. The CDR3 DNA reads as TGTGCCAGCAGTCTATTTTCCGGGGAGCTGTTTTTT.

This sequence joins TRBV7-2 and TRBJ1-2; 7 bases fit TRBD1. This CDR3 is 16 amino acids long. Germline-derived CDR1 and CDR2 are SGHTA and FQGNSA. The ends lost 4 bases at V and 4 bases at J; junction bases unmatched: 12. The chain's CDR3 is CASSYGGRDRTYGYTF. As DNA, the CDR3 is TGTGCCAGCAGCTACGGGGGTCGGGACAGAACCTATGGCTACACCTTC.

This clone was observed a few times. The rearrangement joins TRBV5-4 to TRBJ1-2, with D perhaps matching TRBD1 (6 bases). From germline, CDR1 is SGHNT and CDR2 YYREEE (reference sequence). This CDR3 comprises 14 residues. V lost 6 bases and J 6 bases, leaving 18 bases between the germline ends. CDR3 nucleotides: TGTGCCAGCAACATCTGGGGGGCAGATGATGGCTACACCTTC. It specifies CASNIWGADDGYTF.

V gene TRBV20-1 combines with J gene TRBJ1-5; no clear D gene. The CDR3 is 15 residues long. The V end lost 3 bases, the J end lost 3 bases, and 15 bases lay between the germline ends. Per germline, CDR1 DFQATT and CDR2 SNEGSKA (reference sequence). The chain's CDR3 is CSASLRRGYNQPQHF. The DNA for the CDR3 is TGCAGTGCTAGTCTTCGGCGGGGATACAATCAGCCCCAGCATTTT.

The V and J genes are TRBV6-5 and TRBJ2-2; 10 bases align to TRBD2. In germline, CDR1 is MNHEY, CDR2 SVGAGI. V lost 6 bases to trimming and J lost 3 bases; unmatched junction nucleotides: 1. The CDR3 covers 14 residues. CDR3 sequence: CASRGLADTGELFF. CDR3 bases: TGTGCCAGCAGAGGACTAGCGGACACCGGGGAGCTGTTTTTT.

The chain carries TRBV3-1 (or the pseudogene TRBV3-2) and TRBJ2-2; D uncertain. The CDR3 consists of 15 residues. The germline V gene encodes CDR1 LGHDT and CDR2 YNNKEL (reference sequence). The V end lost 0 bases, the J end lost 1 base, and 6 bases lay between the germline ends. Here the CDR3 reads CASSQDGQNTGELFF. The CDR3 bases are TGTGCCAGCAGCCAAGATGGGCAGAACACCGGGGAGCTGTTTTTT.

The chain joins TRBV18 to TRBJ2-1; tentatively, D is TRBD2 (5 bases). Deletions cut 5 bases from V and 7 bases from J, with 9 bases between. This CDR3 region has 12 residues. Germline assignment: CDR1 KGHSH and CDR2 LQKENI. CDR3 sequence: CASSSGMNEQFF. Written as DNA, the CDR3 is TGTGCCAGCTCATCGGGGATGAATGAGCAGTTCTTC.

The CDR3 nucleotides are TGTGCCAGCAGTTGGGGCCGCACAGGGGGCCTGAACACTGAAGCTTTCTTT. Amino acid sequence: CASSWGRTGGLNTEAFF. The rearrangement uses TRBV6-2 or TRBV6-3 and TRBJ1-1, with 9 positions matching TRBD1. The CDR3 runs 17 residues. Germline loops: CDR1 MNHEY, CDR2 SVGEGT. J was trimmed by 0 bases and V by 4 bases; bases with no gene match: 9.

The gene calls are TRBV5-1 and TRBJ1-5; D gene unclear. V lost 1 base and J lost 6, with 8 bases in between. Germline loops: CDR1 SGHRS, CDR2 YFSETQ. The CDR3 runs to 13 residues. In DNA, the CDR3 is TGCGCCAGCAGCTTGCAGTCCGGTCAGCCCCAGCATTTT. Encoded protein: CASSLQSGQPQHF.

The rearrangement links TRBV14 to TRBJ2-5, with unresolved D. The V gene's germline CDR1 is SGHDN and CDR2 FVKESK. The germline V and J ends were trimmed by 1 base and 5 bases, with 8 bases remaining between them. The CDR3 totals 13 residues. The CDR3 is CASSQGQEETQYF. The CDR3 coding sequence is TGTGCCAGCAGCCAAGGGCAGGAGGAGACCCAGTACTTC.

Only a few counts were recorded for this clone. The chain has TRBV7-2 and TRBJ1-6; no firm D call. V dropped 5 bases and J dropped 10 bases, with 21 bases sitting between them. CDR3 length: 16 residues. Looked up from germline, CDR1 is SGHTA and CDR2 is FQGNSA. In DNA form, the CDR3 reads TGTGCCAGCAGCCCTCAAGAGGGTCTGTCTCTGTCACCCCTCCACTTT. Amino acids: CASSPQEGLSLSPLHF.

V gene TRBV7-2 combines with J gene TRBJ2-7; no clear D. This CDR3 spans 16 amino acids. Germline CDR1 SGHTA, CDR2 FQGNSA. The V end was cut by 5 bases, the J end by 2 bases, with 19 bases between. CDR3 sequence: CASSVSVRHGTYEQYF. CDR3 coding DNA: TGTGCCAGCAGCGTCTCCGTCAGGCACGGCACCTACGAGCAGTACTTC. The full variable domain, rest sourced from reference TRBV7-2 and TRBJ2-7, is GAGVSQSPSNKVTEKGKDVELRCDPISGHTALYWYRQSLGQGLEFLIYFQGNSAPDKSGLPSDRFSAERTGGSVSTLTIQRTQQEDSAVYLCASSVSVRHGTYEQYFGPGTRLTVT.

The chain has TRBV6-5 and TRBJ2-2, with D perhaps matching TRBD1 (6 bases). Looked up from germline, CDR1 is MNHEY and CDR2 is SVGAGI. Trimming removed 6 bases at V and 6 bases at J, with 8 bases between. The CDR3 is 12 residues long. The DNA of the CDR3 is TGTGCCAGCAGCAGACAGGCCGGGGAGCTGTTTTTT. As protein: CASSRQAGELFF.

The V and J genes are TRBV19 and TRBJ1-5; 7 bases fit TRBD1. Per the germline V gene, CDR1 is LNHDA and CDR2 is SQIVND (reference sequence). The CDR3 covers 14 residues. With 2 bases clipped from V and 4 bases from J, the junction kept 2 bases outside the gene matches. The CDR3 nucleotides are TGTGCCAGTAGTATATCAGGGGGTAATCAGCCCCAGCATTTT. The encoded protein is CASSISGGNQPQHF.

The chain has TRBV6-1 and TRBJ1-5, with 10 bases matching TRBD1. Unmatched junction bases numbered 12, after V lost 4 bases and J lost 0 bases. Germline V gene data show CDR1 as MNHNS and CDR2 as SASEGT. This CDR3 region has 19 residues. The CDR3 DNA sequence: TGTGCCAGCAGTGTACCCCGGGACAGGGGCCGGTATAGCAATCAGCCCCAGCATTTT. Its protein is CASSVPRDRGRYSNQPQHF.

This clone has only one observation. The chain is built from TRBV19 and TRBJ1-1; D gene ambiguous. Germline V CDR1 and CDR2: LNHDA, SQIVND (reference sequence). The CDR3 length is 12 residues. V was clipped by 9 bases and J by 1 base, with 9 bases between them. The CDR3 loop is CASRNKNTEAFF. DNA for the CDR3: TGTGCCAGCAGAAACAAGAACACTGAAGCTTTCTTT. The full variable domain, with the rest looked up from reference TRBV19 and TRBJ1-1, is DGGITQSPKYLFRKEGQNVTLSCEQNLNHDAMYWYRQDPGQGLRLIYYSQIVNDFQKGDIAEGYSVSREKKESFPLTVTSAQKNPTAFYLCASRNKNTEAFFGQGTRLTVV.

Only a few counts were recorded for this clone. V gene TRBV27 combines with J gene TRBJ2-7, with 8 bases identical to TRBD1. Germline CDR1 and CDR2: MNHEY and SMNVEV (reference sequence). The CDR3 is 16 amino acids. V gave up 6 bases and J gave up 6 bases; unmatched junction bases: 16. As DNA, the CDR3 is TGTGCCAGCAGACCGATCGACAGGGGCGGTTTCGGCGAGCAGTACTTC. The encoded protein is CASRPIDRGGFGEQYF.